A single sample is the source of the 11 T cell receptor beta chains below, sequenced in a study of T cell repertoires in cytomegalovirus infection. These TCRs' antigens remain unknown. Using its own MiXCR run on the reads, TCRdb lists one record per CDR3 protein. The sample carries hundreds of thousands of distinct CDR3 sequences, roughly 36% recorded once. Sample: cultured PBMCs, taken from culture after CMV antigen stimulation. Receptor source: a human donor in good health (CMV status not recorded). Some clones in this sample may be carry-over from other donors' samples.

This chain links TRBV20-1 with TRBJ1-6; 8 bases agree with TRBD1. Germline-derived CDR1 and CDR2 are DFQATT and SNEGSKA (reference sequence). The CDR3 has 13 amino acids. Losses at the gene ends were 6 bases for V and 6 bases for J; bases not matched to a gene: 4. CDR3 coding DNA: TGCAGTGCCAGGACAGGGTTTAATTCACCCCTCCACTTT. Its protein product is CSARTGFNSPLHF.

The rearrangement uses TRBV7-9 and TRBJ2-1; 8 bases are shared with TRBD1. Trimming took 5 bases from V and 3 from J; bases not matched to a gene: 9. The germline CDR1 and CDR2 sequences are SEHNR and FQNEAQ (reference sequence). The CDR3 is 16 residues long. The CDR3 DNA reads as TGTGCCAGCAGCACACAGGGGGTCAGGAGCTACAATGAGCAGTTCTTC. Its protein product is CASSTQGVRSYNEQFF.

Only a few counts were recorded for this clonotype. The gene calls are TRBV12-3 or TRBV12-4 and TRBJ2-7; D is undetermined. V lost 3 bases and J 4 bases, leaving 10 bases between the germline ends. The CDR3 consists of 13 residues. CDR3 in amino acids: CASSLSLFYEQYF. The CDR3 coding sequence is TGTGCCAGCAGTTTGTCCCTATTTTACGAGCAGTACTTC.

The gene calls are TRBV6-2 or TRBV6-3 and TRBJ2-6, with D perhaps given as TRBD1 or TRBD2 (5 bases each). Germline V lookup: CDR1 MNHEY, CDR2 SVGEGT. CDR3 length: 17 residues. V lost 6 bases to trimming and J lost 0 bases, with 15 bases between them. CDR3 DNA: TGTGCCAGCAGCCCCTGGGACCCTCCCTCTGGGGCCAACGTCCTGACTTTC. This codes for CASSPWDPPSGANVLTF.

At least ten counts were recorded for this clonotype. V usage is TRBV18 and J usage is TRBJ1-3; D might be TRBD1 (6 bases). The CDR3 covers 14 residues. Germline CDR1 KGHSH, CDR2 LQKENI. V lost 3 bases, J lost 2 bases, and 8 bases lay in between. CDR3 DNA sequence: TGTGCCAGCTCACCGGGGGGCCCTGGAAACACCATATATTTT. Translation gives CASSPGGPGNTIYF.

This clonotype was picked up a small number of times. CDR3 region: CASSTPGQGVNKQYF. CDR3 bases: TGTGCCAGTAGTACGCCGGGACAGGGAGTTAACAAGCAGTACTTC. The chain couples TRBV19 to TRBJ2-7; the match to TRBD1 covers 9 bases. The germline CDR1 and CDR2 sequences are LNHDA and SQIVND (reference sequence). Trimming at V came to 4 bases and at J to 8 bases, leaving 12 bases not matched to a gene. CDR3 length: 15 amino acids. The complete variable domain, with remaining parts taken from reference TRBV19 and TRBJ2-7, reads DGGITQSPKYLFRKEGQNVTLSCEQNLNHDAMYWYRQDPGQGLRLIYYSQIVNDFQKGDIAEGYSVSREKKESFPLTVTSAQKNPTAFYLCASSTPGQGVNKQYFGPGTRLTVT.

This clonotype was detected ten times or more. This sequence joins TRBV7-8 and TRBJ1-1, with D maybe TRBD1 (5 bases). V shed 2 bases and J shed 0 bases, with 10 bases lying between them. This CDR3 is 15 amino acids long. In germline, CDR1 is SGHVS, CDR2 FQNEAQ. CDR3 region: CASSLFGTLNTEAFF. The CDR3 coding sequence is TGTGCCAGCAGCTTATTTGGGACCTTGAACACTGAAGCTTTCTTT.

Concerning this clonotype: Its ends do not fully match the called genes, so a read error is possible. J is TRBJ2-3 and V is TRBV7-6; D possibly corresponds to TRBD2 (6 bases). This CDR3 region has 14 residues. CDR1 is SGHVS, CDR2 FNYEAQ, per germline. The CDR3 nucleotides read TGTGCCAGCAGTACCGGGACTTCGTTTAACAGTGGGGATTTT. Encoded protein: CASSTGTSFNSGDF.

This clonotype was seen only a few times. The V and J genes are TRBV7-8 and TRBJ2-7; 9 positions match TRBD1. The CDR3 spans 12 residues. Looked up from germline, CDR1 is SGHVS and CDR2 is FQNEAQ. Trimming at V came to 5 bases and at J to 6 bases, leaving 2 bases not matched to a gene. CDR3 bases: TGTGCCAGCAGCGGACAGGGGAGCGAGCAGTACTTC. Protein sequence: CASSGQGSEQYF.

The chain is built from TRBV7-2 and TRBJ2-3; 8 positions match TRBD2. There are 14 residues in the CDR3. In germline, CDR1 is SGHTA, CDR2 FQGNSA. Trimming took 7 bases from V and 4 from J; bases not matched to a gene: 7. The CDR3 region has the DNA TGTGCCAGCACCGGGGGGGGGCCGGCAGATACGCAGTATTTT. Translated: CASTGGGPADTQYF.

The rearrangement links TRBV20-1 to TRBJ2-1; 14 bases are shared with TRBD2. Germline V gene sequence: CDR1 DFQATT, CDR2 SNEGSKA (reference sequence). V shed 5 bases, J shed 8 bases, and the junction held 5 bases outside the gene matches. The CDR3 contains 14 residues. DNA for the CDR3: TGCAGTGCTCTGACTAGCGGGGGGGCTTATGAGCAGTTCTTC. This sequence encodes CSALTSGGAYEQFF.